The following is a T cell receptor (beta chain) sequence with its context. The sample is drawn from a study of T cell responses to AZD1222 COVID-19 vaccine. In the study overall: Pooled samples include second doses given at about 4 or 12 weeks.

CDR1 is SGHKS, CDR2 YYEKEE, per germline (reference sequence). Trimming shortened V by 4 bases and J by 4 bases, and 9 bases separated the two germline ends. The CDR3 length is 14 residues. The table came from immunoSEQ multiplex PCR; TCRdb's copy has only in-frame clones and leaves some out. The sample yields about 120,000 clones, about 91% seen once. The sample consisted of peripheral blood, taken on day 0 of AZD1222 vaccination. The V gene is TRBV5-5, the J gene TRBJ2-6, with no clear D. The receptor's source is an adult in good health. CDR3 sequence: CASSPSVGANVLTF. The CDR3 nucleotides read TGTGCCAGCAGCCCCTCGGTCGGGGCCAACGTCCTGACTTTC. Full variable domain (remainder filled in from reference TRBV5-5 and TRBJ2-6): DAGVTQSPTHLIKTRGQQVTLRCSPISGHKSVSWYQQVLGQGPQFIFQYYEKEERGRGNFPDRFSARQFPNYSSELNVNALLLGDSALYLCASSPSVGANVLTFGAGSRLTVL.